This passage covers 18 T cell receptor beta chains from one sample sequenced in a study of T-cell memory formation after mild COVID-19. Each CDR3 protein gets one entry after TCRdb re-called the 5' RACE reads with MiXCR. The table records around 99,000 distinct CDR3 sequences, 14% of them present only once. The sequenced sample was PBMCs or a T cell subset sorted from them (not recorded which). These receptors came from a man younger than 30 who had mild COVID-19 (a few samples of this study predate the infection). Cell type and time point are not known.

The V call is TRBV20-1, the J call TRBJ1-2; 8 nucleotides line up with TRBD1. J was trimmed by 4 bases and V by 0 bases; bases with no gene match: 10. Per germline, CDR1 DFQATT and CDR2 SNEGSKA (reference sequence). This CDR3 has 16 amino acids. CDR3 bases: TGCAGTGCTAGAGATCCATCAGGGGGCAGGGTCTATGGCTACACCTTC. Its protein product is CSARDPSGGRVYGYTF.

This clonotype was picked up a small number of times. V and J are TRBV20-1 and TRBJ1-2; 7 bases align to TRBD1. The CDR3 covers 14 residues. The trim removed 0 bases at V and 8 bases at J, leaving 9 bases unmatched. Germline assignment: CDR1 DFQATT and CDR2 SNEGSKA (reference sequence). This CDR3 reads CSARDKRQGWGYTF. The CDR3 nucleotides are TGCAGTGCTAGAGATAAGCGACAGGGATGGGGCTACACCTTC.

This clonotype was seen more than once but under ten times. The rearrangement joins TRBV7-6 to TRBJ1-1; possible D gene TRBD1, 6 bases. V lost 5 bases to trimming and J lost 3 bases, with 10 bases between them. The germline V gene has CDR1 SGHVS and CDR2 FNYEAQ. The CDR3 contains 13 residues. The CDR3: CASSLGQHTEAFF. The DNA of the CDR3 is TGTGCCAGCAGCCTAGGACAGCACACTGAAGCTTTCTTT.

The chain carries TRBV27 and TRBJ1-1; TRBD1 might be the D (5 bases). The germline CDR1 and CDR2 sequences are MNHEY and SMNVEV (reference sequence). This CDR3 comprises 14 residues. With 5 bases removed from V and 8 bases from J, the gap between germline ends came to 18 bases. This CDR3 is CASSDQGGRTEAFF. For the CDR3, the DNA is TGTGCCAGCAGTGATCAGGGAGGACGAACCGAAGCTTTCTTT.

V usage is TRBV4-1 and J usage is TRBJ1-2, with D possibly TRBD1 on 5 matching bases. Trimming cost V 1 base and J 14 bases, with 17 bases left between them. Germline loops: CDR1 MGHRA, CDR2 YSYEKL. The CDR3 sequence is 13 residues long. The CDR3 DNA reads TGCGCCAGCAGCCAAGGCGGGGGGACCAACCCAACCTTC. The encoded protein is CASSQGGGTNPTF.

This clonotype was counted ten times or more. The chain recombines TRBV5-1 with TRBJ2-3, with TRBD2 matching over 8 bases. The CDR3 runs 14 residues. Germline V gene lookup returns CDR1 SGHRS and CDR2 YFSETQ. Trimming at V came to 2 bases and at J to 3 bases, leaving 2 bases not matched to a gene. The CDR3 here is CASSFGGRTDTQYF. The CDR3 nucleotides are TGCGCCAGCAGCTTTGGCGGGAGGACAGATACGCAGTATTTT.

This clonotype came up a few times. The chain employs TRBV4-1 and TRBJ1-5; D is undetermined. This CDR3 has 14 amino acids. From germline, CDR1 is MGHRA and CDR2 YSYEKL. V lost 1 base and J 7 bases, leaving 11 bases between the germline ends. The CDR3 sequence is CASSQGFGGQPQHF. CDR3 bases: TGCGCCAGCAGCCAAGGGTTCGGCGGACAGCCCCAGCATTTT.

The chain has TRBV5-6 and TRBJ2-7; tentatively, D is TRBD2 (5 bases). CDR3 length: 15 amino acids. Trimming shortened V by 4 bases and J by 2 bases, and 16 bases separated the two germline ends. CDR1 is SGHDT, CDR2 YYEEEE, per germline. The CDR3 sequence is CASSPSGKTPYEQYF. The CDR3 DNA sequence: TGTGCCAGCAGCCCCTCGGGAAAAACCCCCTACGAGCAGTACTTC.

The chain uses TRBV7-2 and TRBJ1-2, with D unresolved. The CDR3 consists of 15 residues. V lost 5 bases, J lost 0 bases, and 13 bases lay in between. Looked up from germline, CDR1 is SGHTA and CDR2 is FQGNSA. CDR3 protein: CASSQEELTNYGYTF. CDR3 nucleotide sequence: TGTGCCAGCAGCCAGGAGGAATTAACTAACTATGGCTACACCTTC.

Only a few counts were recorded for this clonotype. This rearrangement joins TRBV5-1 to TRBJ2-3, with D perhaps given as TRBD1 or TRBD2 (5 bases each). V lost 4 bases and J 3 bases, leaving 15 bases between the germline ends. The CDR3 is made up of 15 amino acids. The V gene's germline CDR1 is SGHRS and CDR2 YFSETQ. The CDR3 DNA is TGCGCCAGCAGCCTGGGGACCATTGGGACAGATACGCAGTATTTT. Translating it yields CASSLGTIGTDTQYF. Supplemented by reference TRBV5-1 and TRBJ2-3, the full variable domain reads KAGVTQTPRYLIKTRGQQVTLSCSPISGHRSVSWYQQTPGQGLQFLFEYFSETQRNKGNFPGRFSGRQFSNSRSEMNVSTLELGDSALYLCASSLGTIGTDTQYFGPGTRLTVL.

A word on this clonotype: A much larger clone differs from this one at a single base, so this may be a read error. The CDR3 does not close with the conserved phenylalanine or tryptophan, likely indicating a read error. The genes are TRBV4-1 and TRBJ2-7, with D unresolved. The germline gives CDR1 MGHRA, CDR2 YSYEKL. V was clipped by 3 bases and J by 0 bases, with 6 bases between them. CDR3 length: 13 amino acids. The chain's CDR3 is CASSQGSSYEQYL. CDR3 in DNA: TGCGCCAGCAGCCAGGGCAGCTCCTACGAGCAGTACTTA.

This clonotype was picked up many times. The chain joins TRBV7-3 to TRBJ1-1; D gene ambiguous. V was trimmed by 0 bases and J by 0 bases, leaving 14 bases between them. The CDR3 consists of 17 residues. Per the germline V gene, CDR1 is SGHTA and CDR2 is FQGTGA. The CDR3 loop reads CASSLTPARTLNTEAFF. DNA for the CDR3: TGTGCCAGCAGCTTAACCCCGGCCAGAACACTGAACACTGAAGCTTTCTTT.

This chain connects TRBV28 to TRBJ1-4; no reliable D call. Trimming shortened V by 3 bases and J by 0 bases, and 11 bases separated the two germline ends. The germline CDR1 and CDR2 sequences are MDHEN and SYDVKM. This CDR3 contains 16 residues. CDR3 nucleotide sequence: TGTGCCAGCAGTTTCGGTCTAGTTGCAACTAATGAAAAACTGTTTTTT. Encoded protein: CASSFGLVATNEKLFF.

This clonotype was seen a few times. The chain carries TRBV7-7 and TRBJ2-2; D is undetermined. Germline CDR1 reads SSHAT; CDR2 reads FNYEAQ (reference sequence). The CDR3 runs 16 residues. V was trimmed by 5 bases and J by 1 base, leaving 14 bases between them. The CDR3: CASSQDLGLNTGELFF. CDR3 nucleotide sequence: TGTGCCAGCAGCCAAGACCTTGGGTTGAACACCGGGGAGCTGTTTTTT.

The gene calls are TRBV6-2 or TRBV6-3 and TRBJ2-7, with D possibly being TRBD1 (5 bases). From germline, CDR1 is MNHEY and CDR2 SVGEGT. This CDR3 comprises 13 residues. V shed 10 bases and J shed 4 bases, with 17 bases lying between them. The DNA of the CDR3 is TGTGCCACCCTCCCCCAGGGTCGTTACGAGCAGTACGTC. Translating gives CATLPQGRYEQYV.

There are many counts of this clonotype. The chain has TRBV4-2 and TRBJ2-2; maybe TRBD2 (6 bases). The CDR3 has 15 residues. Germline CDR1 is LGHNA and CDR2 is YNFKEQ. Trimming stripped 4 bases from V and 4 bases from J, with 13 bases between. As DNA, the CDR3 is TGTGCCAGCAGCCCTACGGGGGTGAGCACCGGGGAGCTGTTTTTT. Translation gives CASSPTGVSTGELFF.

This clonotype was recorded at least ten times. CDR3 sequence (DNA): TGTGCCAGCAGCTTAAACGCGAATCAGCCCCAGCATTTT. Translation: CASSLNANQPQHF. The genes are TRBV7-9 and TRBJ1-5; D ambiguous. Trimming removed 2 bases from V and 4 bases from J, with 6 bases in between. There are 13 residues in the CDR3. CDR1 and CDR2 from the germline V gene are SEHNR and FQNEAQ (reference sequence).

The rearrangement uses TRBV29-1 and TRBJ2-5; D not certain. Per germline, CDR1 SQVTM and CDR2 ANQGSEA. The length of the CDR3 is 11 residues. V dropped 3 bases and J dropped 3 bases, with 5 bases sitting between them. Written as DNA, the CDR3 is TGCAGCGTTGATTATGAAGAGACCCAGTACTTC. Its translation: CSVDYEETQYF.